This T cell receptor (beta chain) was sequenced for a study of shared clonotypes between healthy human individuals. Overall study: CD4 naive and CD4 memory each took three plates per donor, while CD8 naive took two and CD8 memory one. Study-wide results and caveats: The generation probabilities recorded for non-shared clonotypes fell below those of clonotypes shared by all four donors.

Measured with immunoSEQ multiplex PCR; TCRdb has only the in-frame clones, and not every one. The data show a few million clones, with roughly 92% seen just once and around 0.14% held by the top ten. With respect to this clone: Its antigen is not identified.

The germline V and J ends were trimmed by 8 bases and 2 bases, with 19 bases remaining between them. This CDR3 spans 15 amino acids. Germline V gene sequence: CDR1 MNHNS, CDR2 SASEGT. The sequenced sample was naive CD4+ T cells sorted from blood. Subset described: CD45RA+ positively selected. V gene TRBV6-1 combines with J gene TRBJ2-7, with a weak D call TRBD1 (5 bases). The TCR comes from a man between 18 and 29 years old in good health. The CDR3 is CASVLERGNPYEQYF. The CDR3 DNA follows: TGTGCCAGCGTCTTAGAAAGGGGAAATCCCTACGAGCAGTACTTC.